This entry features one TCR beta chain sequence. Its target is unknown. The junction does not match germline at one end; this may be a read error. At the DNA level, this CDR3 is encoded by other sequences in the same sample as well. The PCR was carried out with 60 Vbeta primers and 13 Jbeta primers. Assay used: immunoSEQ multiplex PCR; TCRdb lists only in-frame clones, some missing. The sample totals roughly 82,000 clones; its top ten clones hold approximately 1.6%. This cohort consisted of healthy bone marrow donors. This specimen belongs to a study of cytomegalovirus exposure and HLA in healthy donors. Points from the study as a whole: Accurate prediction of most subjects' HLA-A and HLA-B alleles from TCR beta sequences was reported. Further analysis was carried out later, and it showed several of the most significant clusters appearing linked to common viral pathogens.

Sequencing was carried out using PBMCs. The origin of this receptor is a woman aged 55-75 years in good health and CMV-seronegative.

DNA for the CDR3: TGTGCCAGCAGTGTAGAAGCGGGAGTGAATGAACAGTTCTTC. Translation: CASSVEAGVNEQFF. This sequence joins TRBV6-4 and TRBJ2-1, with 8 nucleotides matching TRBD2. The CDR3 has 14 amino acids. CDR1 and CDR2 from the germline V gene are MRHNA and SNTAGT.